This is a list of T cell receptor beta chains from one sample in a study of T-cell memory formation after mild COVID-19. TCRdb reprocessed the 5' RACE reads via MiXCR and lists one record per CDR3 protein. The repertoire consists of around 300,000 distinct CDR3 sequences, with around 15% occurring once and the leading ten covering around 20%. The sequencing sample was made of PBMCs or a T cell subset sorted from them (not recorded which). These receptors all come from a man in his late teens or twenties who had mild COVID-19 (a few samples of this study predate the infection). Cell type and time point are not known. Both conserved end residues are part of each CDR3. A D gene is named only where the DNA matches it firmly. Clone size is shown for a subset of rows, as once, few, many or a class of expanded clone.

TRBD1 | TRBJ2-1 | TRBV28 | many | CASSPGTGDANEQFF | TGTGCCAGCAGTCCCGGGACAGGGGACGCCAATGAGCAGTTCTTC
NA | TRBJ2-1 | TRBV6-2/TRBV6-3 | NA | CASSPGAAEEQFF | TGTGCCAGCAGCCCAGGGGCCGCCGAGGAGCAGTTCTTC
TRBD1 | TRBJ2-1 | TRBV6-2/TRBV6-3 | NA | CASSDEPGQAYNEQFF | TGTGCCAGCAGTGACGAGCCGGGACAGGCCTACAATGAGCAGTTCTTC
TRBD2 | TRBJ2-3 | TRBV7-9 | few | CASSQTGRGSTDTQYF | TGTGCCAGCAGCCAAACCGGGAGGGGGAGCACAGATACGCAGTATTTT
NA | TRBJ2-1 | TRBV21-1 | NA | CASSKLQGQESEQFF | TGTGCCAGCAGCAAACTCCAGGGTCAGGAAAGTGAGCAGTTCTTC
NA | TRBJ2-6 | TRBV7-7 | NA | CASSPGLSSGANVLTF | TGTGCCAGCAGCCCGGGGCTTAGCTCTGGGGCCAACGTCCTGACTTTC
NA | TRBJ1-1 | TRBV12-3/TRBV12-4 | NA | CASSLGGGMGTEAFF | TGTGCCAGCAGTTTAGGGGGAGGGATGGGCACTGAAGCTTTCTTT
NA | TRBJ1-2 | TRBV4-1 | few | CASSQDQGFYGYTF | TGCGCCAGCAGCCAAGACCAGGGATTCTATGGCTACACCTTC
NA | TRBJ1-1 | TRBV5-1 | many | CASSLVGRDEAFF | TGCGCCAGCAGCTTGGTCGGAAGAGATGAAGCTTTCTTT
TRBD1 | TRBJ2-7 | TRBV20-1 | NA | CSGRLGQGANEQYF | TGCAGTGGCAGGCTGGGACAGGGGGCGAACGAGCAGTACTTC
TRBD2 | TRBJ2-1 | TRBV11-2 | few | CASSLAGTSGGEQFF | TGTGCCAGCAGCTTAGCGGGGACTAGCGGGGGGGAGCAGTTCTTC
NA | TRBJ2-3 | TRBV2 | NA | CASSTPGPGTDTQYF | TGTGCCAGCAGTACCCCTGGCCCAGGGACAGATACGCAGTATTTT
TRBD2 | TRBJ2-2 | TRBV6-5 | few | CASGNRGGPGELFF | TGTGCCAGCGGCAACCGGGGGGGCCCCGGGGAGCTGTTTTTT
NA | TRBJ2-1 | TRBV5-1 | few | CASSFPPGGSSYNEQFF | TGCGCCAGCAGCTTCCCCCCCGGCGGAAGCTCCTACAATGAGCAGTTCTTC
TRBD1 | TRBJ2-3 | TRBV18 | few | CASSPGTETDTQYF | TGTGCCAGCTCACCAGGGACAGAAACAGATACGCAGTATTTT
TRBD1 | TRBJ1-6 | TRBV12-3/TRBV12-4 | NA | CASRTGQGPRSPLHF | TGTGCCAGCAGAACCGGACAGGGCCCTAGGTCACCCCTCCACTTT
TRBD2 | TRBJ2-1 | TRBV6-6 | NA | CASSMGGAYNEQFF | TGTGCCAGCAGTATGGGGGGGGCCTACAATGAGCAGTTCTTC
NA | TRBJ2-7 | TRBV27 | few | CASWNRGYEQYF | TGTGCCAGCTGGAACCGGGGCTACGAGCAGTACTTC
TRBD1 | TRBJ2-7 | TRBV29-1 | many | CSVGTGYEQYF | TGCAGCGTGGGGACAGGCTACGAGCAGTACTTC
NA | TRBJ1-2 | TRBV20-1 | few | CSARVPVYGYTF | TGCAGTGCTAGAGTGCCAGTCTATGGCTACACCTTC
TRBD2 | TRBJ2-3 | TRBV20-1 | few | CSARELAGGISTDTQYF | TGCAGTGCTAGAGAACTAGCGGGGGGCATAAGCACAGATACGCAGTATTTT
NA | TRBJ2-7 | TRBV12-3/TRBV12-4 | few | CASSFSARVGVPYEQYF | TGTGCCAGCAGTTTTAGTGCCAGGGTTGGGGTTCCCTACGAGCAGTACTTC
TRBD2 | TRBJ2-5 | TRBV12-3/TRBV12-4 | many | CASSATSGGIETQYF | TGTGCCAGCAGTGCCACTAGCGGGGGAATCGAGACCCAGTACTTC
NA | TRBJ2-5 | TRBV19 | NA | CASSPSRWRGQETQYF | TGTGCCAGTAGTCCGTCCCGTTGGAGGGGCCAAGAGACCCAGTACTTC
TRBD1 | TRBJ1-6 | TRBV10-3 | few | CAISTGQSPSASPLHF | TGTGCCATCAGTACGGGACAGTCCCCATCCGCATCACCCCTCCACTTT
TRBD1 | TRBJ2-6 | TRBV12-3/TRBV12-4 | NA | CASNPGQGASGANVLTF | TGTGCCAGCAACCCGGGACAGGGGGCCTCTGGGGCCAACGTCCTGACTTTC
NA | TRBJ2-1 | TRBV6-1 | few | CASSEIGREEQFF | TGTGCCAGCAGTGAAATTGGCAGGGAAGAGCAGTTCTTC
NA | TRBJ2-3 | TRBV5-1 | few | CASSRDPRSGGTDTQYF | TGCGCCAGCAGCCGAGATCCAAGGTCAGGAGGCACAGATACGCAGTATTTT
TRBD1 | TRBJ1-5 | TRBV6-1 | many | CASSGTGGSNQPQHF | TGTGCCAGCAGCGGTACAGGGGGAAGCAATCAGCCCCAGCATTTT
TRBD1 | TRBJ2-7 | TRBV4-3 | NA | CASSQDKGQGLKQYF | TGCGCCAGCAGCCAAGATAAGGGACAGGGCTTAAAGCAGTACTTC
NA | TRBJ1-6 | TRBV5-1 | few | CASSYGTPEVTLHF | TGCGCCAGCAGCTATGGGACACCTGAAGTGACCCTCCACTTT
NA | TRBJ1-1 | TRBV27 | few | CASSPWVNTEAFF | TGTGCCAGCAGTCCATGGGTGAACACTGAAGCTTTCTTT
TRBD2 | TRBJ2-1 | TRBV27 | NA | CASLRASGGATEQFF | TGTGCCAGCCTCCGGGCTAGCGGGGGGGCTACTGAGCAGTTCTTC
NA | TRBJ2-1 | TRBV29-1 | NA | CSVERTGNNEQFF | TGCAGCGTTGAACGAACCGGTAACAATGAGCAGTTCTTC
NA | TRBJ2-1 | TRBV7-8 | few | CASSPTGRGTFLVDEQFF | TGTGCCAGCAGCCCTACCGGGCGGGGCACCTTCCTTGTGGATGAGCAGTTCTTC
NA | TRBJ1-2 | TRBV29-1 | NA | CSVEGTRRDGYTF | TGCAGCGTTGAGGGGACTCGCAGGGATGGCTACACCTTC
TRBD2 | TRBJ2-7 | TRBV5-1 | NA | CASSAAGEVVEQYF | TGCGCCAGCAGCGCAGCGGGGGAGGTTGTGGAGCAGTACTTC
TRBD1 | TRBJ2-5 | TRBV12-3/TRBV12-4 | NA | CASSPGTGGFLETQYF | TGTGCCAGCAGTCCCGGGACAGGGGGCTTTCTAGAGACCCAGTACTTC
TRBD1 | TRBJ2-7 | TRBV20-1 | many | CSARLQGESYEQYF | TGCAGTGCTAGACTCCAGGGGGAATCCTACGAGCAGTACTTC
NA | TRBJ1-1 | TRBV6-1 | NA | CASSELGRTEAFF | TGTGCCAGCAGTGAATTGGGAAGGACTGAAGCTTTCTTT
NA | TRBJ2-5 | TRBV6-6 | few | CASTPGTPRGETQYF | TGTGCCAGCACCCCCGGGACACCGCGGGGAGAGACCCAGTACTTC
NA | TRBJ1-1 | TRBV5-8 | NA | CASSLGPGAEAFF | TGTGCCAGCAGCTTGGGTCCTGGCGCTGAAGCTTTCTTT
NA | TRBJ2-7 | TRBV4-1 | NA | CASKGLGQEQYF | TGCGCCAGCAAAGGACTGGGCCAAGAGCAGTACTTC
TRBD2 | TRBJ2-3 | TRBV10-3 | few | CAIADSGLVTDTQYF | TGTGCCATTGCCGATAGCGGGTTGGTCACAGATACGCAGTATTTT
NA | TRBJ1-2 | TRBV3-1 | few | CASSQGLLGYTF | TGTGCCAGCAGCCAGGGGTTACTTGGCTACACCTTC
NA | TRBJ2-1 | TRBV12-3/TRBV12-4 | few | CASRPRPTYNEQFF | TGTGCCAGCAGACCGAGACCTACCTACAATGAGCAGTTCTTC
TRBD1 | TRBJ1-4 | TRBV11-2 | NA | CASSFLTGTNEKLFF | TGTGCCAGCAGTTTTTTGACAGGGACTAATGAAAAACTGTTTTTT